This TCR beta chain was sequenced for a study of T cells in Graves' hyperthyroidism and ophthalmopathy. Study-level information: Peripheral blood was obtained at initial diagnosis, preceding any treatment.

This clonotype has only a few counts. RNA transcripts provided the source from which TCR beta CDR3 regions were amplified. In the first-round RT-PCR of the TCR CDR3, the HTBI primer set was used. Via MiXCR, TCRdb re-called the multiplex PCR reads, giving one row per CDR3 protein. The sample lists 250,000 to 400,000 distinct CDR3 sequences, approximately 13% occurring once. Ophthalmopathy in the patients scored at least 3 on Clinical Activity Score and at least 4 on NOSPECS grade, lasting under 3 months. Patients were excluded because of uncontrolled infection, other autoimmune disease, pregnancy or lactation. V gave up 3 bases and J gave up 4 bases; unmatched junction bases: 16. The CDR3 loop spans 19 amino acids. The germline gives CDR1 SEHNR, CDR2 FQNEAQ (reference sequence).

V gene TRBV7-9 combines with J gene TRBJ2-3; 10 bases fit TRBD2. Sequenced input: blood. This sequence originates from a woman aged 40 to 50 with Graves' ophthalmopathy. This chain's CDR3 is CASSFRVPGTSVFPDTQYF. The CDR3 nucleotides are TGTGCCAGCAGCTTCCGTGTACCCGGGACTAGCGTATTCCCAGATACGCAGTATTTT.